The 6 T cell receptor beta chains given below trace back to one sample, sequenced in a study of response to subunit inactivated influenza vaccine. TCRdb reprocessed the RT-PCR reads via MiXCR and lists one record per CDR3 protein. The sample shows a few hundred thousand distinct CDR3 sequences, over 20% of them seen only once. The source was PBMCs from blood, collected 21 months after vaccination. The origin of the receptors is a man between 50 and 75 years old who received an inactivated influenza vaccine.

This clonotype has just a few counts. This rearrangement joins TRBV29-1 to TRBJ2-2; D tentatively reads TRBD1 or TRBD2 (5 bases each). Germline CDR1 reads SQVTM; CDR2 reads ANQGSEA. CDR3 size: 16 residues. Between the trimmed V and J ends, which lost 5 bases and 4 bases, there was a span of 20 bases. This CDR3 reads CSVKAEWGRSTGELFF. CDR3 coding DNA: TGCAGCGTTAAAGCCGAATGGGGGAGATCCACCGGGGAGCTGTTTTTT.

This chain joins TRBV28 and TRBJ2-2, with D possibly TRBD2 on 7 matching bases. The CDR3 has 15 residues. Germline CDR1 is MDHEN and CDR2 is SYDVKM. V lost 8 bases and J lost 4, with 17 bases in between. The CDR3 region has the DNA TGTGCCAGCTCGATTGGGGGGGCGTTCACCGGGGAGCTGTTTTTT. Translation gives CASSIGGAFTGELFF. Filled out from reference TRBV28 and TRBJ2-2, the complete variable domain reads DVKVTQSSRYLVKRTGEKVFLECVQDMDHENMFWYRQDPGLGLRLIYFSYDVKMKEKGDIPEGYSVSREKKERFSLILESASTNQTSMYLCASSIGGAFTGELFFGEGSRLTVL.

The chain combines TRBV28 with TRBJ1-1; tentatively, D is TRBD1 (6 bases). CDR1 is MDHEN and CDR2 is SYDVKM in the germline V gene. Trimming removed 7 bases at V and 3 bases at J, with 21 bases between. CDR3 length equals 16 residues. CDR3 coding DNA: TGTGCCAGCACCCTGAAGCCAGGGGAGGTTTACACTGAAGCTTTCTTT. Its protein product is CASTLKPGEVYTEAFF.

This clonotype was detected a few times. The genes are TRBV4-1 and TRBJ1-3, with 7 bases that match TRBD1. V lost 4 bases, J lost 5 bases, and 11 bases stayed unmatched. Germline lookup yields CDR1 MGHRA and CDR2 YSYEKL. The CDR3 sequence is 16 residues long. CDR3 sequence reads: CASSRPVRDRRNTIYF. The CDR3 DNA is TGCGCCAGCAGCCGACCAGTCCGGGACAGACGAAACACCATATATTTT.

This chain joins TRBV5-1 and TRBJ2-7; D gene ambiguous. There are 14 residues in the CDR3. With 1 base removed from V and 0 bases from J, the gap between germline ends came to 8 bases. Germline loops: CDR1 SGHRS, CDR2 YFSETQ. The CDR3 DNA follows: TGCGCCAGCAGCTTGCGCCAGGACTCCTACGAGCAGTACTTC. Amino acid sequence: CASSLRQDSYEQYF.

The genes are TRBV9 and TRBJ2-1; the D gene could be TRBD1 or TRBD2 (5 bases each). The V and J ends lost 0 bases and 0 bases respectively, with 13 bases between them. The CDR3 loop spans 17 amino acids. Germline CDR1 is SGDLS and CDR2 is YYNGEE. Here the CDR3 DNA reads TGTGCCAGCAGCGTAGGTTTGGGGGAGAGCTCCTACAATGAGCAGTTCTTC. Protein product: CASSVGLGESSYNEQFF.